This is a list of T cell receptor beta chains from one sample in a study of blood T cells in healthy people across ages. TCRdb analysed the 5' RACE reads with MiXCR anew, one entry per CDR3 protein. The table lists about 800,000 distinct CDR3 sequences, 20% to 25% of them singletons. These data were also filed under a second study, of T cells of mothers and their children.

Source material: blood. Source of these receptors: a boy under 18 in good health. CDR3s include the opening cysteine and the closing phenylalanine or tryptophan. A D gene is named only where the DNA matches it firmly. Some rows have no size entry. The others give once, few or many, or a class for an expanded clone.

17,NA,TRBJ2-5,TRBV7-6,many,TGTGCCAGCAGCTCCCCGATGGGCAGGGGAATGCGGGAGACCCAGTACTTC,CASSSPMGRGMRETQYF
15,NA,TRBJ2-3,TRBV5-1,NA,TGCGCCAGCAGCTTTTCAGGGCCCACCACAGATACGCAGTATTTT,CASSFSGPTTDTQYF
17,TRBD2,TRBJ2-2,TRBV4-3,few,TGCGCCAGCAGTCTTATGGGTCCTAGCGGGGCCACCGGGGAGCTGTTTTTT,CASSLMGPSGATGELFF
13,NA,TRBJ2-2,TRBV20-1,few,TGCAGTGCTGCACCAGGGGTTACCGGGGAGCTGTTTTTT,CSAAPGVTGELFF
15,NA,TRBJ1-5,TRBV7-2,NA,TGTGCCAGCAGCTTATGGGATTCGGGCAATCAGCCCCAGCATTTT,CASSLWDSGNQPQHF
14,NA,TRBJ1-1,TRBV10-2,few,TGCGCCAGCAGTGAATACCCCCTTCTCAGCGCGGCTTTCTTT,CASSEYPLLSAAFF
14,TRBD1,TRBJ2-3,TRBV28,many,TGTGCCAGCAGTTCCTACAGGGGGGAGGATACGCAGTATTTT,CASSSYRGEDTQYF
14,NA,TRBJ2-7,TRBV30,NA,TGTGCCTGGAGTGATCTCGGGGACTCCTACGAGCAGTACTTC,CAWSDLGDSYEQYF
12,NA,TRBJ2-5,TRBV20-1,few,TGCAGTGCTAGGGGGCAGAAAGAGACCCAGTACTTC,CSARGQKETQYF
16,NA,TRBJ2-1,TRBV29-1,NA,TGCAGCGTTGAAGTCGGTAAGGGCACACCCTACAATGAGCAGTTCTTC,CSVEVGKGTPYNEQFF
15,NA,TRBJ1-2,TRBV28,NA,TGTGCCAGCAGGGTATCGGCCGGGCCCATATATGGCTACACCTTC,CASRVSAGPIYGYTF
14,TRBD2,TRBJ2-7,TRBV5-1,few,TGCGCCAGCAGCATCTCCGGGACTAGCGGGAAGTTGTTCTTC,CASSISGTSGKLFF
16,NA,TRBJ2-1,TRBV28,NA,TGTGCCAGCAGTTTATTCTACCGAACCGGGGACAATGAGCAGTTCTTC,CASSLFYRTGDNEQFF
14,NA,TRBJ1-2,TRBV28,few,TGTGCCAGCAGTTTAGTGGTCGGGGGGGGAGGCTACACCTTC,CASSLVVGGGGYTF
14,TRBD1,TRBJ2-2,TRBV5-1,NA,TGCGCCAGCAGAGTGGGTCCGGGGACAGAGGAACTGTTTTTT,CASRVGPGTEELFF
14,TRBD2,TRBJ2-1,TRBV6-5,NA,TGTGCCAGCAGTCCCATCTCATCGGGAGGCGCACAGTTCTTC,CASSPISSGGAQFF
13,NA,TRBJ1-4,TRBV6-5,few,TGTGCCAGCAGCGGACAGCGTAATGAAAAACTGTTTTTT,CASSGQRNEKLFF
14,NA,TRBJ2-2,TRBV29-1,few,TGCAGCATTCTCGGACAGTCGTACACCGGGGAGCTGTTTTTT,CSILGQSYTGELFF
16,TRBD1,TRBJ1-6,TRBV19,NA,TGTGCCAGTAGTCCGCAAGGACAGGGGTCACGTTCACCCCTCCACTTT,CASSPQGQGSRSPLHF
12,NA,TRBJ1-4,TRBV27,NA,TGTGCCAGCAGTACGGAGGGTGGAAAACTGTTTTTT,CASSTEGGKLFF
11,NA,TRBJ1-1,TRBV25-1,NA,TGTGCCAGCAGTCGGCTTTCTGAAGCTTTCTTT,CASSRLSEAFF
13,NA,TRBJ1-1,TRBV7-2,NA,TGTGCCAGCGACCCGTTGGAGGGACCAGAAGCTTTCTTT,CASDPLEGPEAFF
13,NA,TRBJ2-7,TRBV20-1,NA,TGCAGTGCTAGACAGGACACAGACTACGAGCAGTACTTC,CSARQDTDYEQYF
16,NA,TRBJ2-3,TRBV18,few,TGTGCCAGCTCACCAACGGGGACAAAAGGCACAGATACGCAGTATTTT,CASSPTGTKGTDTQYF
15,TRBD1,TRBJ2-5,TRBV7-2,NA,TGTGCCAGCAGCCCCGAGACAGGGATGGCGGAGACCCAGTACTTC,CASSPETGMAETQYF
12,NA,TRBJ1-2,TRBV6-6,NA,TGTGCCAGCAGATCACAGGACTGTGGCTACACCTTC,CASRSQDCGYTF
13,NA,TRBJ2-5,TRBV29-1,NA,TGCAGCGGCGGACAGCGCTCAGAAGAGACCCAGTACTTC,CSGGQRSEETQYF
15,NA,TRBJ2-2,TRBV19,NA,TGTGCCAGTAGTATTGAGCGGTCAAACACCGGGGAGCTGTTTTTT,CASSIERSNTGELFF
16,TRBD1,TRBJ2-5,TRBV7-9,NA,TGTACCAGCAGTTACTCCGGGACAGGTACCCAAGAGACCCAGTACTTC,CTSSYSGTGTQETQYF
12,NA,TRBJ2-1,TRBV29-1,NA,TGCAGCGTTGAGAGCTCCTACAATGAGCAGTTCTTC,CSVESSYNEQFF
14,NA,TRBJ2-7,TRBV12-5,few,TGTGCTAATGGCCATCCGGGACACCGGTACGAGCAGTACTTC,CANGHPGHRYEQYF
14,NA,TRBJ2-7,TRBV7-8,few,TGTGCCAGCAGCTTAGGGGACTTGAAATCCGAGCAGTACTTC,CASSLGDLKSEQYF
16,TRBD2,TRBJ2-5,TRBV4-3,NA,TGCGCCAGCAGCCACACCACCTCCGGGGGAGGGGAGACCCAGTACTTC,CASSHTTSGGGETQYF
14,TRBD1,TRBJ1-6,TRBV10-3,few,TGTGCCATCAGTGAGTCAGACAGGGATCCACCCCTCCACTTT,CAISESDRDPPLHF
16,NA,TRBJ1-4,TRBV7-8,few,TGTGCCAGCAGCTTATTTTATGCAGGAGAGAATGAAAAACTGTTTTTT,CASSLFYAGENEKLFF
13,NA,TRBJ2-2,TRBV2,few,TGTGCCGGGAGATCACAGAACACCGGGGAGCTGTTTTTT,CAGRSQNTGELFF
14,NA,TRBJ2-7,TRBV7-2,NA,TGTGCCAGCAGCGAAACACAGGAGTCTTACGAGCAGTACTTC,CASSETQESYEQYF
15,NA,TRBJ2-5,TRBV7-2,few,TGTGCCAGCAGCTTAGCGTCCACAGGGCTAGAGACCCAGTACTTC,CASSLASTGLETQYF
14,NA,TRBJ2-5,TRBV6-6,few,TGTGCCAGCAGTTACTCCGCTGGGGGGGAGACCCAGTACTTC,CASSYSAGGETQYF
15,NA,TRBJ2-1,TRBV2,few,TGTGCCAGCAGTGGCGAGGGGAGTAAGGACAATGAGCAGTTCTTC,CASSGEGSKDNEQFF
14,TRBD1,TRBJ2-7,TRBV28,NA,TGTGCCAGTCAGGCTAGGCCAGGGGGCCACGAGCAGTACTTC,CASQARPGGHEQYF
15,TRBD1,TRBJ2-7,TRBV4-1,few,TGCGCCAGCAGCCTCTCGGACAGGACGATCTACGAGCAGTACTTC,CASSLSDRTIYEQYF
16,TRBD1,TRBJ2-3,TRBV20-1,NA,TGCAGTGCTAGAGGGGATCACAGGGGGCGAATAGATACGCAGTATTTT,CSARGDHRGRIDTQYF